The clone carrying this T cell receptor beta chain has only a few counts. Its antigen is not known. This entry belongs to a study of CD8 T cells in ankylosing spondylitis. Findings and limits, study-wide: Both synovial fluid and blood in reactive arthritis had previously been reported to carry some motif variants. It appeared that ankylosing spondylitis blood was characterized by a TCR beta motif of eight highly homologous variants. Disease-linked clones were reportedly significantly enriched in matched ankylosing spondylitis synovial fluid.

Scientists made TCR beta libraries using quantitative 5'-RACE with molecular barcodes. TCRdb called the 5' RACE reads again in MiXCR, with one record for every CDR3 protein. This sample carries 300,000 to 350,000 distinct CDR3 sequences, approximately 10% of them seen once, and the ten largest clones take roughly 9.5%. Sequenced sample: blood, either unsorted or a sorted T cell fraction (not recorded which). The source of this sequence is a female donor with ankylosing spondylitis or in good health (not recorded which).

The CDR3, as DNA: TGTGCCAGCAGTGAAGCGAGGCGGGTCGGCTCCTACGAGCAGTACTTC. It is translated as CASSEARRVGSYEQYF. The gene calls are TRBV2 and TRBJ2-7; tentatively, D is TRBD2 (5 bases). Trimming stripped 0 bases from V and 0 bases from J, with 12 bases between. Germline lookup yields CDR1 SNHLY and CDR2 FYNNEI. The CDR3 covers 16 residues.